Each of the 13 T cell receptor beta chains below was sequenced from the same sample in a study of CD8 T cells in ankylosing spondylitis. Via MiXCR, TCRdb re-called the 5' RACE reads, giving one row per CDR3 protein. Counted here are 200,000 to 300,000 distinct CDR3 sequences, approximately 8% occurring once; the ten biggest clones make up approximately 4.8%. Sequenced material: blood, either unsorted or a sorted T cell fraction (not recorded which). These receptors were obtained from a female donor with ankylosing spondylitis or in good health (not recorded which).

On this clonotype: It may be a read error: a sequence one base away is much more abundant. The chain uses TRBV15 and TRBJ2-7; a weak D match, TRBD1 (6 bases). The CDR3 consists of 16 residues. In germline, CDR1 is LNHNV, CDR2 YYDKDF (reference sequence). CDR3 nucleotides: TGTGCCACCAGCAAGGGTTCGACAGGCCACTCCTACGTGCAGTACTTC. Residues: CATSKGSTGHSYVQYF. The full variable domain, rest sourced from reference TRBV15 and TRBJ2-7, is DAMVIQNPRYQVTQFGKPVTLSCSQTLNHNVMYWYQQKSSQAPKLLFHYYDKDFNNEADTPDNFQSRRPNTSFCFLDIRSPGLGDTAMYLCATSKGSTGHSYVQYFGPGTRLTVT.

As regards this clonotype: This may arise from a read error, as a much more abundant clone is one base away. The chain combines TRBV10-3 with TRBJ2-2, with 10 bases identical to TRBD2. The CDR3 loop spans 15 amino acids. Germline values: CDR1 ENHRY, CDR2 SYGVKD. The CDR3 protein is CTISESGRVGGELFF. For the CDR3, the DNA is TGTACCATCAGTGAGAGCGGGAGGGTTGGCGGGGAGCTGTTTTTT.

This clonotype came up a few times. The chain links TRBV7-9 to TRBJ1-2; 10 positions match TRBD1. The V segment lost 2 bases and the J segment 4 bases; nucleotides outside the gene matches: 4. The germline V gene has CDR1 SEHNR and CDR2 FQNEAQ (reference sequence). This CDR3 region has 15 residues. The CDR3: CASSLSDRGVYGYTF. As DNA, the CDR3 is TGTGCCAGCAGCTTATCGGACAGGGGGGTCTATGGCTACACCTTC.

This clonotype was seen at least ten times. The chain recombines TRBV19 with TRBJ1-5; 10 nucleotides align to TRBD1. The CDR3 has 17 amino acids. Per the germline V gene, CDR1 is LNHDA and CDR2 is SQIVND (reference sequence). Losses at the gene ends were 4 bases for V and 0 bases for J; bases not matched to a gene: 6. This CDR3 is CASSTPGQGNSNQPQHF. CDR3 nucleotide sequence: TGTGCCAGTAGTACCCCGGGACAGGGGAATAGCAATCAGCCCCAGCATTTT.

This clonotype was observed a few times. The chain's CDR3 is CAWSGDNEQFF. In DNA, the CDR3 is TGTGCCTGGAGTGGGGACAATGAGCAGTTCTTC. The chain joins TRBV30 to TRBJ2-1, with D uncertain. Looked up from germline, CDR1 is GTSNPN and CDR2 is SVGIG (reference sequence). Trimming pared 1 base from V and 5 bases from J, leaving 3 bases between. The CDR3 runs to 11 residues.

This clonotype was found many times. The J gene is TRBJ2-1, the V gene TRBV5-4; D gene uncertain. There are 13 residues in the CDR3. Germline lookup yields CDR1 SGHNT and CDR2 YYREEE (reference sequence). V was pared by 1 base and J by 6 bases, with 8 bases between. The CDR3 DNA follows: TGTGCCAGCAGCTTGCGTGGAATCAATGAGCAGTTCTTC. Its translation is CASSLRGINEQFF.

This clonotype was recorded at least ten times. This chain uses TRBV25-1 with TRBJ2-1; D not resolved. This CDR3 region has 14 residues. CDR1 is MGHDK and CDR2 is SYGVNS in the germline V gene. V was trimmed by 3 bases and J by 0 bases, leaving 6 bases between them. CDR3 protein: CASSDQSSYNEQFF. CDR3 DNA sequence: TGTGCCAGCAGTGATCAAAGCTCCTACAATGAGCAGTTCTTC.

V gene TRBV7-6 combines with J gene TRBJ2-2; D not certain. V lost 5 bases and J lost 0, with 13 bases in between. Germline CDR1 reads SGHVS; CDR2 reads FNYEAQ. CDR3 length: 16 amino acids. In nucleotides, the CDR3 is TGTGCCAGCAGCGCCACCCGAGCTACGAACACCGGGGAGCTGTTTTTT. Residues: CASSATRATNTGELFF.

This clonotype was counted at least ten times. The chain carries TRBV12-3 or TRBV12-4 and TRBJ1-2; D is unclear. V lost 6 bases, J lost 4 bases, and 18 bases lay in between. This CDR3 spans 15 amino acids. CDR3 nucleotide sequence: TGTGCCAGCAGCCTGCTTCTGGAAAAATTCTATGGCTACACCTTC. Encoded protein: CASSLLLEKFYGYTF.

Note on this clonotype: This sequence may be a read error, since a much larger clone differs from it by one base. The chain combines TRBV7-9 with TRBJ1-2, with 9 bases matching TRBD1. The CDR3 consists of 11 residues. V shed 8 bases, J shed 8 bases, and the junction held 3 bases outside the gene matches. Germline V gene sequence: CDR1 SEHNR, CDR2 FQNEAQ (reference sequence). Here the CDR3 reads CASDTGGGYTF. The CDR3 DNA follows: TGTGCCAGCGATACAGGGGGCGGCTACACCTTC. The full variable domain, with the rest looked up from reference TRBV7-9 and TRBJ1-2, is DTGVSQNPRHKITKRGQNVTFRCDPISEHNRLYWYRQTLGQGPEFLTYFQNEAQLEKSRLLSDRFSAERPKGSFSTLEIQRTEQGDSAMYLCASDTGGGYTFGSGTRLTVV.

This clonotype was found many times. CDR3 in amino acids: CSAKGPTSEKSVFF. The CDR3 DNA is TGCAGTGCTAAAGGACCGACTTCCGAAAAATCGGTGTTTTTT. The chain uses TRBV20-1 and TRBJ1-4, with D unresolved. There are 14 residues in the CDR3. V was trimmed by 4 bases and J by 15 bases, leaving 24 bases between them. Germline V gene lookup returns CDR1 DFQATT and CDR2 SNEGSKA (reference sequence).

This clonotype was seen repeatedly, ten times or more. The chain recombines TRBV20-1 with TRBJ2-7, with D perhaps TRBD1 or TRBD2 (5 bases each). Germline CDR1 DFQATT, CDR2 SNEGSKA (reference sequence). The CDR3 extends over 12 amino acids. With 3 bases removed from V and 5 bases from J, the gap between germline ends came to 11 bases. The CDR3 coding sequence is TGCAGTGCTAGGGGACCGAGGGACGAGCAGTACTTC. Protein: CSARGPRDEQYF.

This clonotype occurred once. The V and J genes are TRBV19 and TRBJ1-1; TRBD1 is a possible D gene (6 bases). V was cut by 8 bases and J by 1 base, with 14 bases left in between. The CDR3 is made up of 14 amino acids. The germline CDR1 and CDR2 sequences are LNHDA and SQIVND (reference sequence). CDR3 coding DNA: TGTGCCAGTCAAAGGGAGACAGGGAACACTGAAGCTTTCTTT. This gives the protein CASQRETGNTEAFF.